The rows below give T cell receptor beta chains drawn from one sample of a study of shared clonotypes between healthy human individuals. The method was immunoSEQ multiplex PCR; TCRdb's version includes in-frame clones alone and lacks a portion of them. The profile covers over 2 million clones, with roughly 94% appearing a single time and roughly 1% taken by the ten largest. The sample consisted of naive CD8+ T cells sorted from blood. The receptor set was obtained from a man between 18 and 29 years old in good health. CDR3s include the opening cysteine and the closing phenylalanine or tryptophan. The order of the fields is CDR3 protein, CDR3 length, V gene, J gene.

CDR3: CASSFRGGYEQYF
length: 13
V: TRBV7-2
J: TRBJ2-7

CDR3: CASSRLAGGTDTQYF
length: 15
V: TRBV5-4
J: TRBJ2-3

CDR3: CASDTGGGQPQHF
length: 13
V: TRBV6-1
J: TRBJ1-5

CDR3: CASRGIVGGPSYEQYF
length: 16
V: TRBV28
J: TRBJ2-7

CDR3: CASSQEGSGEYEQYF
length: 15
V: TRBV4-1
J: TRBJ2-7

CDR3: CASSMGHGNEQYF
length: 13
V: TRBV19
J: TRBJ2-7

CDR3: CAWGLAGGFQETQYF
length: 15
V: TRBV30
J: TRBJ2-5

CDR3: CASSLSGDEGTQYF
length: 14
V: TRBV28
J: TRBJ2-3

CDR3: CASSPPNPLASWRRGTDTQYF
length: 21
V: TRBV13
J: TRBJ2-3

CDR3: CASRAGEQYF
length: 10
V: TRBV2
J: TRBJ2-7

CDR3: CASSEELAGGPNEQFF
length: 16
V: TRBV9
J: TRBJ2-1

CDR3: CASINPREDYTEAFF
length: 15
V: TRBV6-1
J: TRBJ1-1

CDR3: CASSFGQGGQETQYF
length: 15
V: TRBV5-1
J: TRBJ2-5

CDR3: CASSQVPSGGTDTQYF
length: 16
V: TRBV4-2
J: TRBJ2-3

CDR3: CASSFPPGGSGEQYF
length: 15
V: TRBV28
J: TRBJ2-7

CDR3: CASSLESGMNTEAFF
length: 15
V: TRBV5-1
J: TRBJ1-1

CDR3: CASSALGLAGDEQFF
length: 15
V: TRBV9
J: TRBJ2-1

CDR3: CASSVGWGSLETQYF
length: 15
V: TRBV9
J: TRBJ2-5

CDR3: CSVEVWAGFSYEQYF
length: 15
V: TRBV29-1
J: TRBJ2-7

CDR3: CASSQGQVSGNTIYF
length: 15
V: TRBV4-1
J: TRBJ1-3

CDR3: CASTPLGPSYNEQFF
length: 15
V: TRBV27
J: TRBJ2-1

CDR3: CASSLFTVTSGFGELFF
length: 17
V: TRBV7-6
J: TRBJ2-2

CDR3: CASSEARGLEQPQHF
length: 15
V: TRBV2
J: TRBJ1-5

CDR3: CATSRGVAEQYEQYF
length: 15
V: TRBV15
J: TRBJ2-7

CDR3: CASSQDALAYEQYF
length: 14
V: TRBV4-1
J: TRBJ2-7

CDR3: CASSSLGEGYGYTF
length: 14
V: TRBV5-6
J: TRBJ1-2

CDR3: CASTVGVYTEAFF
length: 13
V: TRBV28
J: TRBJ1-1

CDR3: CASSLESSGGIYEQYF
length: 16
V: TRBV7-6
J: TRBJ2-7

CDR3: CASNVDGAGYTF
length: 12
V: TRBV9
J: TRBJ1-2

CDR3: CASSHDREVGSYNEQFF
length: 17
V: TRBV18
J: TRBJ2-1

CDR3: CASSWSYNEQFF
length: 12
V: TRBV7-2
J: TRBJ2-1

CDR3: CASSFRQGLTGELFF
length: 15
V: TRBV5-1
J: TRBJ2-2

CDR3: CASSPPATYEQYF
length: 13
V: TRBV13
J: TRBJ2-7

CDR3: CASSPPGQTYEQYF
length: 14
V: TRBV18
J: TRBJ2-7

CDR3: CASSQDFRGLNYGYTF
length: 16
V: TRBV4-3
J: TRBJ1-2

CDR3: CASSYRPGSHEQYF
length: 14
V: TRBV6-5
J: TRBJ2-7

CDR3: CSVTGTGNYGYTF
length: 13
V: TRBV29-1
J: TRBJ1-2

CDR3: CATSREDGGPDGYTF
length: 15
V: TRBV15
J: TRBJ1-2

CDR3: CASSPRQGYGYTF
length: 13
V: TRBV27
J: TRBJ1-2

CDR3: CASSTTGFYGYTF
length: 13
V: TRBV19
J: TRBJ1-2

CDR3: CASSWGLAGDEQYF
length: 14
V: TRBV7-9
J: TRBJ2-7